This is a list of T cell receptor beta chains from one sample in a study of patients and donors after allogeneic stem cell transplantation. TCRdb re-analysed the RT-PCR reads in MiXCR, keeping a single row per CDR3 protein. The sample contains under 200,000 distinct CDR3 sequences, approximately 30% of which appear only once. Specimen: blood, either unsorted or a sorted T cell fraction (not recorded which). These receptors were collected from a human donor who was either an allogeneic HSCT recipient or a stem cell or donor lymphocyte infusion donor (not recorded which). It is not recorded whose cells these are; they may come from a transplant donor. Each CDR3 is given without its conserved first and last residue. D genes are given only for firm matches. Expanded clones are given a class, and other clones once, few, many or no size at all.

D: TRBD2; V: TRBV11-3; size: many; J: TRBJ2-1; CDR3: ASSVSGRENEQF
D: .; V: TRBV6-6; size: .; J: TRBJ2-5; CDR3: ASRQIGETQY
D: .; V: TRBV5-1; size: medium-sized; J: TRBJ1-2; CDR3: ASSLAGRSGYT
D: .; V: TRBV7-3; size: .; J: TRBJ1-5; CDR3: ASSLSLDKPQH
D: TRBD2; V: TRBV18; size: .; J: TRBJ2-3; CDR3: ASSPYSSGRGTDTQY
D: TRBD1; V: TRBV20-1; size: .; J: TRBJ2-7; CDR3: SALDRGSSYEQY
D: .; V: TRBV6-2/TRBV6-3; size: .; J: TRBJ1-2; CDR3: ASSYKSNYGYT
D: TRBD2; V: TRBV3-1; size: .; J: TRBJ2-7; CDR3: ASSQGTSGYEQY
D: TRBD2; V: TRBV11-2; size: once; J: TRBJ2-1; CDR3: ASSLGTIYEQF
D: .; V: TRBV18; size: .; J: TRBJ1-1; CDR3: ASSPFSGANTEAF
D: TRBD1; V: TRBV20-1; size: few; J: TRBJ1-2; CDR3: SAREGTAYGYT
D: TRBD2; V: TRBV6-2/TRBV6-3; size: .; J: TRBJ2-1; CDR3: ASSYSSSGRWITDEQF
D: TRBD1; V: TRBV29-1; size: few; J: TRBJ2-6; CDR3: SVGGQGNSGANVLT
D: .; V: TRBV5-1; size: medium-sized; J: TRBJ1-3; CDR3: ASSSDSLSGNTIY
D: .; V: TRBV10-3; size: .; J: TRBJ2-1; CDR3: ASRDIPNEQF
D: TRBD1; V: TRBV30; size: .; J: TRBJ2-3; CDR3: ASTGSDTQY
D: TRBD2; V: TRBV6-5; size: .; J: TRBJ2-1; CDR3: ASSYSERDTYNEQF
D: .; V: TRBV20-1; size: .; J: TRBJ1-2; CDR3: SARGRIDGYT
D: .; V: TRBV7-2; size: .; J: TRBJ1-2; CDR3: ASAMGGTYGYT
D: .; V: TRBV18; size: few; J: TRBJ2-3; CDR3: ASSPWGSPTDTQY
D: .; V: TRBV29-1; size: .; J: TRBJ2-7; CDR3: SAGLKKDSEQY
D: TRBD2; V: TRBV4-2; size: .; J: TRBJ2-7; CDR3: ASSHRTSGSGVQY
D: TRBD1; V: TRBV7-2; size: many; J: TRBJ1-2; CDR3: ASSLETGLGGYT
D: .; V: TRBV24-1; size: .; J: TRBJ2-1; CDR3: ATSGAGVGGNEQF